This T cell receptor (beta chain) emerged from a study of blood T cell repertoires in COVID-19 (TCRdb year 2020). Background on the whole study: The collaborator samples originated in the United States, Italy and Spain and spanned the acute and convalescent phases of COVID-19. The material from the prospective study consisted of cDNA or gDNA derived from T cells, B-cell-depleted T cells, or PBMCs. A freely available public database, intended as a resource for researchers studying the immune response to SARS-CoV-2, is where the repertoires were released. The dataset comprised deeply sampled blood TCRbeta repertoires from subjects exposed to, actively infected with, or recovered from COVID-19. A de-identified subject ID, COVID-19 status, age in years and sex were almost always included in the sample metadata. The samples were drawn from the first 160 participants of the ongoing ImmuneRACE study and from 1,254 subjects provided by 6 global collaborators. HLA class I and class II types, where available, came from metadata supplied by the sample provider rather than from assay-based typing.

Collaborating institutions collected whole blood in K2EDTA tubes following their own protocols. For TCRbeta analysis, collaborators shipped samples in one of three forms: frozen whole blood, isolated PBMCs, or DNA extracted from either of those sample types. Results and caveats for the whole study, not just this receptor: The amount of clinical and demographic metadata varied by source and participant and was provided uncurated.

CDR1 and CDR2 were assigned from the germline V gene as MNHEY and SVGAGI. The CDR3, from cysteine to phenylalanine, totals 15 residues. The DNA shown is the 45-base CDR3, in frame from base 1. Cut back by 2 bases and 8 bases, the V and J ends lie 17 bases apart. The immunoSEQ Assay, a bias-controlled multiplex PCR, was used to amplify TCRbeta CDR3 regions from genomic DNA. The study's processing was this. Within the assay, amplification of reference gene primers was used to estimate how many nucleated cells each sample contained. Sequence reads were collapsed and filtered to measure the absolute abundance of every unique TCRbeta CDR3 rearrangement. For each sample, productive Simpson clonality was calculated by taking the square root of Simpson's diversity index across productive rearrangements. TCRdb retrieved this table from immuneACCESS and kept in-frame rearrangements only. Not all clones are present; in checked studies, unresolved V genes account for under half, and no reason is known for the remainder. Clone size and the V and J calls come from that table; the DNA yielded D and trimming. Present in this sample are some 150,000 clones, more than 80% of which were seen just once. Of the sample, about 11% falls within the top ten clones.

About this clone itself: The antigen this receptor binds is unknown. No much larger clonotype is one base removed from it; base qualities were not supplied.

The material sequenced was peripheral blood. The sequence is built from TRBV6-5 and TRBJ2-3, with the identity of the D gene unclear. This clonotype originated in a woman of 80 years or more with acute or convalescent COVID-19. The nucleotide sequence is TGTGCCAGCAGTTACAGTGGGCCAACACTTGGTACGCAGTATTTT. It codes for CASSYSGPTLGTQYF.